A selection of T cell receptor beta chains follows, all from one sample in a study of blood T cell repertoires in COVID-19. Generated by immunoSEQ multiplex PCR, the TCRdb table keeps only in-frame clones and is missing some. The repertoire includes some 460,000 clones, nearly 90% of them detected once, and about 2% sits in the top ten. The specimen sequenced was PBMCs or T cells enriched from blood (not recorded which). These receptor sequences come from a woman under 30 with acute COVID-19. Both conserved end residues are part of each CDR3. Fields, in order: J gene, D gene, V gene, clone size, CDR3 protein, CDR3 DNA. The D gene is left open where the match is weak. A row's size may be missing; if present it is once, few, many or a size class.

>TRBJ2-7|.|TRBV6-5|once
CASSYWADYEQYF
TGTGCCAGCAGTTACTGGGCAGACTACGAGCAGTACTTC
>TRBJ1-2|.|TRBV19|.
CASSIGQYYGYTF
TGTGCCAGTAGTATTGGACAGTACTATGGCTACACCTTC
>TRBJ1-1|.|TRBV4-1|.
CASSRRQRVYMNTEAFF
TGCGCCAGCAGCCGCCGACAGCGGGTCTACATGAACACTGAAGCTTTCTTT
>TRBJ2-7|.|TRBV11-2|.
CASSFRGEQYF
TGTGCCAGCAGCTTCAGGGGCGAGCAGTACTTC
>TRBJ2-1|TRBD2|TRBV18|.
CASSPPSGGADEQFF
TGTGCCAGCTCACCCCCTAGCGGGGGGGCCGATGAGCAGTTCTTC
>TRBJ1-2|TRBD1|TRBV19|.
CASRQTGARYYGYTF
TGTGCCAGTAGGCAGACAGGGGCCAGATACTATGGCTACACCTTC
>TRBJ2-1|TRBD2|TRBV13|.
CASSFSGLAVYNEQFF
TGTGCCAGCAGCTTTTCCGGACTAGCGGTCTACAATGAGCAGTTCTTC
>TRBJ2-7|.|TRBV12-3/TRBV12-4|.
CASSPSGTEQYF
TGTGCCAGCAGCCCCAGTGGCACCGAGCAGTACTTC
>TRBJ1-1|TRBD1|TRBV7-9|.
CASSRQGLNTEAFF
TGTGCCAGCAGCCGACAGGGGCTGAACACTGAAGCTTTCTTT
>TRBJ2-2|.|TRBV15|.
CATSREGLGNTGELFF
TGTGCCACCAGCAGAGAGGGGCTGGGGAACACCGGGGAGCTGTTTTTT
>TRBJ1-5|TRBD1|TRBV2|.
CASIEGQGGPDQPQHF
TGTGCCAGCATCGAAGGTCAGGGGGGCCCTGATCAGCCCCAGCATTTT
>TRBJ2-7|TRBD2|TRBV7-2|.
CASELRRGGSYEQYF
TGTGCCAGCGAGCTTAGGCGGGGGGGCTCCTACGAGCAGTACTTC
>TRBJ1-1|.|TRBV6-1|.
CASSEAGAAEAFF
TGTGCCAGCAGTGAGGCGGGGGCGGCTGAAGCTTTCTTT
>TRBJ1-2|.|TRBV3-1/TRBV3-2|.
CASSQPQGNYGYTF
TGTGCCAGCAGCCAACCACAGGGTAACTATGGCTACACCTTC
>TRBJ1-2|TRBD1|TRBV4-3|once
CASSQDQYVDREYGYTF
TGCGCCAGCAGCCAAGATCAGTATGTTGACAGGGAGTATGGCTACACCTTC
>TRBJ1-6|.|TRBV11-2|.
CASSRAGNNSPLHF
TGTGCCAGCAGCCGAGCGGGCAACAATTCACCCCTCCACTTT
>TRBJ1-4|.|TRBV29-1|.
CSVEGTSTNEKLFF
TGCAGCGTTGAAGGTACTTCAACTAATGAAAAACTGTTTTTT
>TRBJ1-4|TRBD1|TRBV5-8|.
CASSQVGQGNEKLFF
TGTGCCAGCAGCCAAGTGGGACAGGGCAATGAAAAACTGTTTTTT